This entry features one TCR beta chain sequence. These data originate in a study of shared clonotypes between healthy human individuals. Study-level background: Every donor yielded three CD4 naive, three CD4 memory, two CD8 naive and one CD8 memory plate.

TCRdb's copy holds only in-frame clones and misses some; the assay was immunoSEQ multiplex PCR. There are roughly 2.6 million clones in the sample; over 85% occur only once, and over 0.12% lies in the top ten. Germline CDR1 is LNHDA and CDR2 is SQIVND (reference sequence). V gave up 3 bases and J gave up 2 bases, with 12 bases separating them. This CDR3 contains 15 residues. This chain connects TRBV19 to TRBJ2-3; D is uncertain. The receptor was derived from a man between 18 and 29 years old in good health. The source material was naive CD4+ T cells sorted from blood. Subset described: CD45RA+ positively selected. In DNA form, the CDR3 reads TGTGCCAGTAGTATGGCAGGAATTCCCACAGATACGCAGTATTTT. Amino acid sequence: CASSMAGIPTDTQYF. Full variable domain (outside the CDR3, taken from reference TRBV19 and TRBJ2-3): DGGITQSPKYLFRKEGQNVTLSCEQNLNHDAMYWYRQDPGQGLRLIYYSQIVNDFQKGDIAEGYSVSREKKESFPLTVTSAQKNPTAFYLCASSMAGIPTDTQYFGPGTRLTVL.